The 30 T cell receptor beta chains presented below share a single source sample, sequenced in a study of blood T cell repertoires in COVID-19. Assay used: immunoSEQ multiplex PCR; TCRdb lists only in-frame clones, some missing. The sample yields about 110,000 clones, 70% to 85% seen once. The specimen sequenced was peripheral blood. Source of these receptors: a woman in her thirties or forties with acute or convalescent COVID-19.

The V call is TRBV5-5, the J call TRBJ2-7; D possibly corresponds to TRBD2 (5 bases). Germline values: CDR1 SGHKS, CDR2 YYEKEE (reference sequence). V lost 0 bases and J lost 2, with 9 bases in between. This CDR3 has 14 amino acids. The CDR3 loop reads CASSLDEGTYEQYF. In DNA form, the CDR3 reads TGTGCCAGCAGCTTGGATGAGGGCACCTACGAGCAGTACTTC.

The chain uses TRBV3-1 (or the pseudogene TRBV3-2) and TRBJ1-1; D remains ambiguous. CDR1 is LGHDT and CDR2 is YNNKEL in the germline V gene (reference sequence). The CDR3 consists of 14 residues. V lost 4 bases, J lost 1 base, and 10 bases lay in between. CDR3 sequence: CASSPWETNTEAFF. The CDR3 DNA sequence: TGTGCCAGCAGCCCATGGGAGACGAACACTGAAGCTTTCTTT.

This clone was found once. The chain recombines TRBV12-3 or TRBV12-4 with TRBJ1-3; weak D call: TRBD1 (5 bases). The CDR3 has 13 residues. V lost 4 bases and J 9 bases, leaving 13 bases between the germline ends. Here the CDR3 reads CASSSLQGGTIYF. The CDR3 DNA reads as TGTGCCAGCAGTTCCCTTCAGGGTGGCACCATATATTTT.

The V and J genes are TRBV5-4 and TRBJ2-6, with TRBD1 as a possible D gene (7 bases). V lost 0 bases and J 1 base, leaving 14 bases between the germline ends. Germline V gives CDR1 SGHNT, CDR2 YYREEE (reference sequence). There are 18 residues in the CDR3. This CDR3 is CASSLGRGTASGANVLTF. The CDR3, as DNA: TGTGCCAGCAGCTTGGGACGGGGGACAGCTTCTGGGGCCAACGTCCTGACTTTC.

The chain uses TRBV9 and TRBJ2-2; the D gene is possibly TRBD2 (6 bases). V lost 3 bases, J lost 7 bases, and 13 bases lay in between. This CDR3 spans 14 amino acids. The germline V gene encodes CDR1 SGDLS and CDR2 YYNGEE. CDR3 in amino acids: CASSARTGVGELFF. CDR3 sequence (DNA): TGTGCCAGCAGCGCAAGGACGGGGGTCGGGGAGCTGTTTTTT.

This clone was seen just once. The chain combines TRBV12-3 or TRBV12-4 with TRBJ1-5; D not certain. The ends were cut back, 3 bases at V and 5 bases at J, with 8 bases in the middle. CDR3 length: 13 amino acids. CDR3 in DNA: TGTGCCAGCAGTTTCAGTACGTATCAGCCCCAGCATTTT. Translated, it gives CASSFSTYQPQHF.

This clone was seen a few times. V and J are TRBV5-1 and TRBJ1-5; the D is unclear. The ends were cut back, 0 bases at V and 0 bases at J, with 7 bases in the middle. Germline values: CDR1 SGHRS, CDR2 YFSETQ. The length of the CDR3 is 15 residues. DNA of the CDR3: TGCGCCAGCAGCTTGGATTCAGATAGCAATCAGCCCCAGCATTTT. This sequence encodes CASSLDSDSNQPQHF.

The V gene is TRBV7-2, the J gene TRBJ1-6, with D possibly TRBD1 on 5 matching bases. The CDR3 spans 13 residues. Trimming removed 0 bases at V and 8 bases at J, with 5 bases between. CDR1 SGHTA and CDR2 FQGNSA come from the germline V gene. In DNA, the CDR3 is TGTGCCAGCAGCTTAGCAGGGGATTCACCCCTCCACTTT. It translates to CASSLAGDSPLHF.

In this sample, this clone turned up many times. Here the CDR3 DNA reads TGTGCCAGCAGCAACGGACTAGCGGGGGTTAACACCGGGGAGCTGTTTTTT. This encodes CASSNGLAGVNTGELFF. V usage is TRBV3-1 (or the pseudogene TRBV3-2) and J usage is TRBJ2-2; 13 bases map to TRBD2. The CDR3 is made up of 17 amino acids. With V trimmed by 5 bases and J by 2 bases, 5 bases remained unmatched. Germline V CDR1 and CDR2: LGHDT, YNNKEL (reference sequence).

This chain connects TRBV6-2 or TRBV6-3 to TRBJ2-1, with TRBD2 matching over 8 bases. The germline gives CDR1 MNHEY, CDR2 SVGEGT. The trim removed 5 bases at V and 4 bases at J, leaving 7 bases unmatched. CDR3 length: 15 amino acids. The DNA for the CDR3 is TGTGCCAGCAGTCGGGGGGGCCCGCTTTACAATGAGCAGTTCTTC. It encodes CASSRGGPLYNEQFF.

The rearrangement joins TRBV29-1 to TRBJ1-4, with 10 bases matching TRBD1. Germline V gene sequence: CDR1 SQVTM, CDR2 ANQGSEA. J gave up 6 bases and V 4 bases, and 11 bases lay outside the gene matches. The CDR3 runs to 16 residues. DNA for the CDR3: TGCAGCGTTGCCCGAACTAGGACAGGGGGAGATGAAAAACTGTTTTTT. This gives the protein CSVARTRTGGDEKLFF.

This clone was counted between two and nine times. CDR3 DNA: TGTGCCAGCAGCCAAGCGACAGGGGTTCTAGCTGAAGCTTTCTTT. The encoded protein is CASSQATGVLAEAFF. This sequence joins TRBV14 and TRBJ1-1; 8 nucleotides match TRBD1. Germline lookup yields CDR1 SGHDN and CDR2 FVKESK. V shed 1 base and J 6 bases; nucleotides not matched to a gene: 7. The CDR3 loop spans 15 amino acids.

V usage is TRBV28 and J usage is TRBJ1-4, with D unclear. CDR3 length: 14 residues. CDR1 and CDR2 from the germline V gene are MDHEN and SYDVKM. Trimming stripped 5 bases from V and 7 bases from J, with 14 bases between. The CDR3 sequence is CASSAHSPAEKLFF. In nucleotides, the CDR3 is TGTGCCAGCAGTGCGCACTCACCCGCTGAAAAACTGTTTTTT. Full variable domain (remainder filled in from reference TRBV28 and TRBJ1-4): DVKVTQSSRYLVKRTGEKVFLECVQDMDHENMFWYRQDPGLGLRLIYFSYDVKMKEKGDIPEGYSVSREKKERFSLILESASTNQTSMYLCASSAHSPAEKLFFGSGTQLSVL.

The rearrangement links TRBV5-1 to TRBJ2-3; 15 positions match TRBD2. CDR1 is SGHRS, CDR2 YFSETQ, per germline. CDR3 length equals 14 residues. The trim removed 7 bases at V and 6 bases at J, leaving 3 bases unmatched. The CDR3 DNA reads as TGCGCCAGCGGACTAGCGGGGGGGCCGGATACGCAGTATTTT. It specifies CASGLAGGPDTQYF.

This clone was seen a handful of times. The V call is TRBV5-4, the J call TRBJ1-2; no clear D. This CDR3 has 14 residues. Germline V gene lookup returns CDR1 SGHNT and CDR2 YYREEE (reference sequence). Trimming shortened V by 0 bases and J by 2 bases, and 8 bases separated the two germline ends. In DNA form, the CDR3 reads TGTGCCAGCAGCTTGGAAGGCAGGAACTATGGCTACACCTTC. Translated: CASSLEGRNYGYTF.

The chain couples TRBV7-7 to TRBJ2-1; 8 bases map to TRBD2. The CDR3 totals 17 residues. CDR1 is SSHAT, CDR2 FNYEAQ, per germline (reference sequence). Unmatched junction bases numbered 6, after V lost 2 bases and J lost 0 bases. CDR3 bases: TGTGCCAGCAGCTTATCGGGGGGGGGAAGCTCCTACAATGAGCAGTTCTTC. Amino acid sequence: CASSLSGGGSSYNEQFF. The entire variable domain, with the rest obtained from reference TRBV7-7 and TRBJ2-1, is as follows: GAGVSQSPRYKVTKRGQDVTLRCDPISSHATLYWYQQALGQGPEFLTYFNYEAQPDKSGLPSDRFSAERPEGSISTLTIQRTEQRDSAMYRCASSLSGGGSSYNEQFFGPGTRLTVL.

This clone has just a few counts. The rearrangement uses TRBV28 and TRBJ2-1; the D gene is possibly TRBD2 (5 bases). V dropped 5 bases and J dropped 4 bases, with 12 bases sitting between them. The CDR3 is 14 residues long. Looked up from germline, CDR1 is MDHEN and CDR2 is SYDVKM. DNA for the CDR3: TGTGCCAGCAGTAGCGGAAGGGTTTACAATGAGCAGTTCTTC. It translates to CASSSGRVYNEQFF.

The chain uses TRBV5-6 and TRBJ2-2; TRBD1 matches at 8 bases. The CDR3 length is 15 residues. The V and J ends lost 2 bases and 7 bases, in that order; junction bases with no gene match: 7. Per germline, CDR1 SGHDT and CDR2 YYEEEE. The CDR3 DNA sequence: TGTGCCAGCAGCTTCTCGGGACAGGCGGACGGGGAGCTGTTTTTT. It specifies CASSFSGQADGELFF.

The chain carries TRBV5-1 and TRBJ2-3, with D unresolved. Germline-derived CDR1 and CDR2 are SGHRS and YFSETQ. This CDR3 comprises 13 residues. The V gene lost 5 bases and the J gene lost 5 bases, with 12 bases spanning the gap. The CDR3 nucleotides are TGCGCCAGCAGGGTAGAGAGTGAAGATACGCAGTATTTT. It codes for CASRVESEDTQYF.

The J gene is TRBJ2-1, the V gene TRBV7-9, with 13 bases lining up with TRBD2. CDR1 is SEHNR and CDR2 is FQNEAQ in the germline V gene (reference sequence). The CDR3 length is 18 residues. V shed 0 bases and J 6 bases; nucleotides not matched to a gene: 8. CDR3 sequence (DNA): TGTGCCAGCAGCTTAGCCCGGACTAGCGGGGGCATTGGCAATGAGCAGTTCTTC. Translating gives CASSLARTSGGIGNEQFF.

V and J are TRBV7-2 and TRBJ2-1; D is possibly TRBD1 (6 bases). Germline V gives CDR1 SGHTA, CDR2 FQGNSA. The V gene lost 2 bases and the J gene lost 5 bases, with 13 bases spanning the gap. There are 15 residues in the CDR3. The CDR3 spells CASSLMGAINNEQFF. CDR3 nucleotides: TGTGCCAGCAGCTTAATGGGGGCGATTAACAATGAGCAGTTCTTC.

The CDR3 reads CASSSPGLEGTDTQYF. CDR3 sequence (DNA): TGTGCCAGCAGCTCACCGGGACTAGAGGGTACAGATACGCAGTATTTT. The chain uses TRBV6-2 or TRBV6-3 and TRBJ2-3, with TRBD2 identical over 8 bases. The V and J ends lost 6 bases and 3 bases, in that order; junction bases with no gene match: 11. CDR3 length equals 16 residues. The V gene's germline CDR1 is MNHEY and CDR2 SVGEGT.

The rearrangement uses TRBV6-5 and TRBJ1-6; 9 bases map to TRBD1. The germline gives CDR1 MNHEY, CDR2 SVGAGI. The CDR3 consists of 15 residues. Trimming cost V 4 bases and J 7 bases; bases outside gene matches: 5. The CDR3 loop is CASSLTGGPNSPLHF. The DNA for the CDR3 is TGTGCCAGCAGTTTAACAGGGGGCCCAAATTCACCCCTCCACTTT.

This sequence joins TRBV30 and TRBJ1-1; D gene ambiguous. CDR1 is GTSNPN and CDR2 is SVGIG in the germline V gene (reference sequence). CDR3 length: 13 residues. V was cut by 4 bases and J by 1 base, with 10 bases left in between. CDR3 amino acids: CAWIQSGNTEAFF. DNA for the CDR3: TGTGCCTGGATTCAATCGGGGAACACTGAAGCTTTCTTT.

The CDR3 sequence: CSVEELAGGNSPLHF. In DNA form, the CDR3 reads TGCAGCGTTGAAGAATTAGCAGGGGGTAATTCACCCCTCCACTTT. V and J are TRBV29-1 and TRBJ1-6, with TRBD1 matching 7 bases. Germline-derived CDR1 and CDR2 are SQVTM and ANQGSEA. This CDR3 region has 15 residues. V was clipped by 0 bases and J by 6 bases; unmatched bases: 5.

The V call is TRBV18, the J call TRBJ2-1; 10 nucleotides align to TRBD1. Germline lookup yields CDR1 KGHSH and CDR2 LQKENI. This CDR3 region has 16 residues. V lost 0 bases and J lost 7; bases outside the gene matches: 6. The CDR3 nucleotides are TGTGCCAGCTCACCACCGACGACAGGGGGCTTGAATGAGCAGTTCTTC. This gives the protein CASSPPTTGGLNEQFF.

CDR3 amino acids: CASSLQGPYNEQFF. The CDR3 region has the DNA TGTGCCAGCAGCTTACAGGGTCCCTACAATGAGCAGTTCTTC. This sequence joins TRBV7-3 and TRBJ2-1, with D maybe TRBD1 (5 bases). The CDR3 spans 14 residues. V lost 2 bases and J lost 2, with 7 bases in between. In germline, CDR1 is SGHTA, CDR2 FQGTGA.

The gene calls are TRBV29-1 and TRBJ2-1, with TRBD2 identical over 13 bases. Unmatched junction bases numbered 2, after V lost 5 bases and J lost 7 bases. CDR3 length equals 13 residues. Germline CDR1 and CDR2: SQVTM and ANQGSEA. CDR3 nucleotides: TGCAGCGTTAAGACTAGCGGGGGGAATGAGCAGTTCTTC. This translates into CSVKTSGGNEQFF.

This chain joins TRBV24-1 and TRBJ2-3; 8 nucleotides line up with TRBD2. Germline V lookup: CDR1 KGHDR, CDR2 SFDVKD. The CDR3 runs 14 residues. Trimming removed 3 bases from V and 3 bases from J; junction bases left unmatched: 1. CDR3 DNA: TGTGCCACCAGTGATCCGGGGGGGACAGATACGCAGTATTTT. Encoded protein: CATSDPGGTDTQYF.

The CDR3 nucleotides are TGTGCCAGCAGTTACTCAACTCGCTCTGGAAACACCATATATTTT. As protein: CASSYSTRSGNTIYF. The V gene is TRBV6-5, the J gene TRBJ1-3, with D uncertain. The V gene lost 0 bases and the J gene lost 0 bases, with 6 bases spanning the gap. CDR1 and CDR2 from the germline V gene are MNHEY and SVGAGI. The CDR3 consists of 15 residues.